These 8 T cell receptor beta chains came from one sample sequenced in a study of blood T cells in healthy people across ages. Sample-barcoded 5' priming and a J-beta primer mix drove a second PCR of 7 to 11 cycles. TCRdb re-called the 5' RACE reads through MiXCR, storing one row per CDR3 protein. This table holds 1.5 million to 2 million distinct CDR3 sequences, around half found once. Sequenced input: blood. Source of these receptors: a woman aged 40 to 55 in good health.

This clonotype was seen ten or more times. The chain links TRBV7-2 to TRBJ2-3, with a weak D call TRBD2 (5 bases). Germline V lookup: CDR1 SGHTA, CDR2 FQGNSA. V lost 1 base and J 1 base, leaving 9 bases between the germline ends. The CDR3 covers 15 residues. The CDR3 is CASSLDGVGTDTQYF. The CDR3 DNA follows: TGTGCCAGCAGCTTAGACGGGGTTGGCACAGATACGCAGTATTTT. Full variable domain (outside the CDR3, taken from reference TRBV7-2 and TRBJ2-3): GAGVSQSPSNKVTEKGKDVELRCDPISGHTALYWYRQSLGQGLEFLIYFQGNSAPDKSGLPSDRFSAERTGGSVSTLTIQRTQQEDSAVYLCASSLDGVGTDTQYFGPGTRLTVL.

The chain combines TRBV18 with TRBJ1-2; 7 bases align to TRBD1. This CDR3 is built from 14 residues. Germline CDR1 and CDR2: KGHSH and LQKENI. J gave up 8 bases and V 3 bases, and 9 bases lay outside the gene matches. This CDR3 reads CASSPGQTHGGYTF. In nucleotides, the CDR3 is TGTGCCAGCTCACCGGGACAGACCCATGGAGGCTACACCTTC.

The V call is TRBV7-8, the J call TRBJ2-5; D remains unclear. The assigned J gene may be wrong: the sequence end matches TRBJ2-7 better. The V gene's germline CDR1 is SGHVS and CDR2 FQNEAQ. This CDR3 has 12 amino acids. CDR3 DNA: TGTGCCAGCAGCTCACGGTCTCGCGAGCAGTACTTC. It is translated as CASSSRSREQYF.

The chain has TRBV5-1 and TRBJ2-5, with D unclear. Germline loops: CDR1 SGHRS, CDR2 YFSETQ. The germline V and J ends were trimmed by 7 bases and 2 bases, with 12 bases remaining between them. The CDR3 loop spans 13 amino acids. The CDR3 loop is CASYIGSQETQYF. CDR3 nucleotides: TGCGCCAGCTATATTGGGTCGCAAGAGACCCAGTACTTC. Supplemented by reference TRBV5-1 and TRBJ2-5, the full variable domain reads KAGVTQTPRYLIKTRGQQVTLSCSPISGHRSVSWYQQTPGQGLQFLFEYFSETQRNKGNFPGRFSGRQFSNSRSEMNVSTLELGDSALYLCASYIGSQETQYFGPGTRLLVL.

In its sample, this clonotype was seen a few times. The chain recombines TRBV28 with TRBJ2-1; 8 nucleotides agree with TRBD2. The V segment lost 5 bases and the J segment 5 bases; nucleotides outside the gene matches: 8. CDR3 length: 15 amino acids. From germline, CDR1 is MDHEN and CDR2 SYDVKM. The chain's CDR3 is CASSSLRGVHNEQFF. CDR3 nucleotide sequence: TGTGCCAGCAGTAGCTTGCGGGGGGTACACAATGAGCAGTTCTTC.

This chain uses TRBV29-1 with TRBJ2-1, with a possible D match to TRBD2 (6 bases). The V and J ends lost 4 bases and 7 bases respectively, with 29 bases between them. Germline V gene data show CDR1 as SQVTM and CDR2 as ANQGSEA. CDR3 length: 18 residues. CDR3 DNA: TGCAGCGTTGGGGCCTTAGAGACCCCAAAGGTCCGGGGGAATGAGCAGTTCTTC. It codes for CSVGALETPKVRGNEQFF.

The J gene is TRBJ1-5, the V gene TRBV27, with a tentative D call TRBD1 (6 bases). CDR1 is MNHEY, CDR2 SMNVEV, per germline (reference sequence). This CDR3 has 13 residues. V lost 6 bases and J lost 7, with 13 bases in between. CDR3 in amino acids: CASSGTFAQPQHF. In DNA form, the CDR3 reads TGTGCCAGCAGCGGGACATTCGCCCAGCCCCAGCATTTT.

This clonotype has more than one count but fewer than ten. The chain combines TRBV6-6 with TRBJ2-7; no clear D. V lost 3 bases and J lost 5, with 8 bases in between. CDR3 size: 12 residues. Germline CDR1 is MNHNY and CDR2 is SVGAGI (reference sequence). The DNA for the CDR3 is TGTGCCAGCAGTTATGGGAAGGACGAGCAGTACTTC. Translating gives CASSYGKDEQYF.